Detailed here is one TCR beta chain. Measured with immunoSEQ multiplex PCR; TCRdb has only the in-frame clones, and not every one. Counted here are approximately 30,000 clones, 75% to 85% occurring once; the ten biggest clones make up roughly 25%. The entry originates in a study of radiotherapy plus CTLA-4 blockade in lung cancer. This CDR3 has 13 residues. The V gene's germline CDR1 is MNHEY and CDR2 SMNVEV (reference sequence). Trimming left V 7 bases short and J 5 bases short, with 12 bases between. The chain combines TRBV27 with TRBJ2-1; D gene uncertain. The clonotype was recovered from a human donor with non-small cell lung cancer that progressed on radiotherapy plus ipilimumab. Sequenced here: peripheral blood, sampled from a patient treated with radiotherapy plus ipilimumab. In DNA, the CDR3 is TGTGCCAGCACCCAAGTTAGCCACAATGAGCAGTTCTTC. Protein sequence: CASTQVSHNEQFF.